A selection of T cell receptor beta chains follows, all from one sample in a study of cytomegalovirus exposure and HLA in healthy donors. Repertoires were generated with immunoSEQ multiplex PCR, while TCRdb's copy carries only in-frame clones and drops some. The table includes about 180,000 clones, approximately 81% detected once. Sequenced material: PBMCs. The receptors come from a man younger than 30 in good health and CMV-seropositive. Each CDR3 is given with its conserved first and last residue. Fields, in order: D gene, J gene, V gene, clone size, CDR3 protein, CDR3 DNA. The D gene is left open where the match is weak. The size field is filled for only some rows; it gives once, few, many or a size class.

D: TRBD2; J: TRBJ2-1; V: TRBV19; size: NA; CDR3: CATKTSGEYSEQFF; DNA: TGTGCCACCAAAACTAGCGGGGAGTATAGTGAGCAGTTCTTC
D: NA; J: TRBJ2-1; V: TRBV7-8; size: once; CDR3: CASSHRGAPVYNEQFF; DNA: TGTGCCAGCAGCCACCGGGGAGCTCCGGTCTACAATGAGCAGTTCTTC
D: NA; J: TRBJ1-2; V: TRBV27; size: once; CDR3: CASSLSGSNYGYTF; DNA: TGTGCCAGCAGTTTATCCGGTTCTAACTATGGCTACACCTTC
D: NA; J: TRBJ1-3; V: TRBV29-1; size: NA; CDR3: CSVEVGAANTIYF; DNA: TGCAGCGTTGAAGTGGGGGCGGCAAACACCATATATTTT
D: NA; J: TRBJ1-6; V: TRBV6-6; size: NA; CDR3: CASSYGSGDSPLHF; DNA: TGTGCCAGCAGTTACGGTTCGGGGGACTCACCCCTCCACTTT
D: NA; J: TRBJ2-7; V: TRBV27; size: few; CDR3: CASSSGAEQYF; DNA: TGTGCCAGCAGTTCAGGGGCCGAGCAGTACTTC
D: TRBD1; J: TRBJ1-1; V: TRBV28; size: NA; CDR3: CASSKDRETEAFF; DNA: TGTGCCAGCAGTAAGGACAGGGAAACTGAAGCTTTCTTT
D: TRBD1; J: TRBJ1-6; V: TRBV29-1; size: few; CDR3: CSVAGGSNSPLHF; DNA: TGCAGCGTTGCAGGGGGAAGTAATTCACCCCTCCACTTT
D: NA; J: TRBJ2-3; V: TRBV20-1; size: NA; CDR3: CSAFLVREQYF; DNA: TGCAGTGCTTTTCTAGTAAGAGAGCAGTATTTT
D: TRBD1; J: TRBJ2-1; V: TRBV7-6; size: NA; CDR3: CASSQGQGLQNEQFF; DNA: TGTGCCAGCAGCCAGGGACAGGGCCTTCAAAATGAGCAGTTCTTC
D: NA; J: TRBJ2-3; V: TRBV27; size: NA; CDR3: CASSFYSTADTQYF; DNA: TGTGCCAGCAGTTTTTATAGTACGGCAGATACGCAGTATTTT
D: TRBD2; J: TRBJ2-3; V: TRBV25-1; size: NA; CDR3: CASSEFSSGRVDTQYF; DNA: TGTGCCAGCAGTGAATTCTCTAGCGGGAGGGTCGATACGCAGTATTTT
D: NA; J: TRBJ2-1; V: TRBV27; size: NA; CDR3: CASSDTFGGPAYNEQFF; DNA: TGTGCCAGCAGTGACACGTTCGGGGGGCCCGCCTACAATGAGCAGTTCTTC
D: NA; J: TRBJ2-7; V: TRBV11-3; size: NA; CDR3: CASSLGRTTGVATYEQYF; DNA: TGTGCCAGCAGCCTGGGGAGGACCACAGGTGTCGCAACCTACGAGCAGTACTTC
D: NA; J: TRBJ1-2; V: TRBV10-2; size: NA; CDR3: CASSELQGLNNYGYTF; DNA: TGCGCCAGCAGTGAGTTGCAGGGTTTAAACAACTATGGCTACACCTTC
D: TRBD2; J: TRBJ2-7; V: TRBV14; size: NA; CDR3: CASRTSGTHEQYF; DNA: TGTGCCAGCAGGACTAGCGGGACCCACGAGCAGTACTTC
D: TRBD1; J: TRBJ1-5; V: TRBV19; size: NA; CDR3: CASSIEGASNQPQHF; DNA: TGTGCCAGTAGTATCGAGGGGGCTAGCAATCAGCCCCAGCATTTT
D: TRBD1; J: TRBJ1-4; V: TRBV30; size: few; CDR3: CAWDRGSNNEKLFF; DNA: TGTGCCTGGGACAGGGGGAGTAACAATGAAAAACTGTTTTTT
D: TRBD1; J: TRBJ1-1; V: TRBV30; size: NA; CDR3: CAWSTGGTEAFF; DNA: TGTGCCTGGTCTACAGGGGGAACTGAAGCTTTCTTT
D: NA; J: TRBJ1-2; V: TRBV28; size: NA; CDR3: CASSLGLGYGYTF; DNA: TGTGCCAGCAGTTTGGGGCTGGGGTATGGCTACACCTTC
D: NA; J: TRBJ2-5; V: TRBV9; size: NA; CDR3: CASSVAGGETQYF; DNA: TGTGCCAGCAGCGTAGCTGGGGGGGAGACCCAGTACTTC
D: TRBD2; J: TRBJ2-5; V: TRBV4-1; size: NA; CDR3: CASSLGLAEETQYF; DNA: TGCGCCAGCAGCCTTGGACTAGCGGAGGAGACCCAGTACTTC
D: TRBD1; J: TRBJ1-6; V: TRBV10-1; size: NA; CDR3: CASRRRDRGLPSSYNSPLHF; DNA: TGCGCCAGCCGGAGACGGGACAGGGGGCTTCCTAGCTCCTATAATTCACCCCTCCACTTT
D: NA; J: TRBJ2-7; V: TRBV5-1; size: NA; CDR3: CASTLPGSVEQYF; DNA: TGCGCCAGCACCCTCCCGGGAAGCGTCGAGCAGTACTTC
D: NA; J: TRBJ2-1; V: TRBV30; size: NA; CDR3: CAWRQGSYNEQFF; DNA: TGTGCCTGGAGGCAGGGCTCCTACAATGAGCAGTTCTTC
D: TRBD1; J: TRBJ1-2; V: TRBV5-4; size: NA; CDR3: CASSFQGTAGYTF; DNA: TGTGCCAGCAGCTTTCAGGGGACAGCCGGCTACACCTTC
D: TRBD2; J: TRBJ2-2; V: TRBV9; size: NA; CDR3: CASSVGWGLAVTGELFF; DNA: TGTGCCAGCAGCGTCGGCTGGGGCCTAGCGGTTACCGGGGAGCTGTTTTTT
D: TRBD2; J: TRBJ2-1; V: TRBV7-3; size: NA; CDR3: CASSPTSGAYNEQFF; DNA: TGTGCCAGCAGCCCGACTAGCGGGGCTTACAATGAGCAGTTCTTC
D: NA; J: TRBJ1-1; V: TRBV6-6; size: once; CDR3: CASSFSQVLEAFF; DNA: TGTGCCAGCAGTTTTTCCCAGGTGCTTGAAGCTTTCTTT
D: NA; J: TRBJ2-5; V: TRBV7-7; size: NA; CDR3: CATARYQETQYF; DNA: TGTGCCACCGCGCGGTACCAAGAGACCCAGTACTTC
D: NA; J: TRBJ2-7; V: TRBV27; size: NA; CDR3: CASTFSATGSSYEQYF; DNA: TGTGCCAGCACTTTTTCGGCCACGGGGAGCTCCTACGAGCAGTACTTC
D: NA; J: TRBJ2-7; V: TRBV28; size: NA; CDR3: CASSLWGDSFYHEQYF; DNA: TGTGCCAGCAGTTTATGGGGGGACTCCTTTTACCACGAGCAGTACTTC
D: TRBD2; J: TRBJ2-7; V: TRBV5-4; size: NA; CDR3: CASSRGTSGGIYEQYF; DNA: TGTGCCAGCAGCAGGGGGACTAGCGGGGGGATCTACGAGCAGTACTTC
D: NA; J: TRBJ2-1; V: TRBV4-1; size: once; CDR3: CASSPATRGPLYNEQFF; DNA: TGCGCCAGCAGCCCCGCGACTAGAGGTCCCCTCTACAATGAGCAGTTCTTC
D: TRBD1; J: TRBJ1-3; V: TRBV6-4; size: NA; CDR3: CASSHQGAPNSGNTIYF; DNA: TGTGCCAGCAGTCACCAGGGGGCACCGAACTCTGGAAACACCATATATTTT
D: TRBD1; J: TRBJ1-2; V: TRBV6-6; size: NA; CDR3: CASSLDRGSNYGYTF; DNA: TGTGCCAGCAGTTTAGACAGGGGCTCGAACTATGGCTACACCTTC
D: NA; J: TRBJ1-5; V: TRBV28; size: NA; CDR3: CATRRASSIEPQHF; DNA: TGTGCCACCAGGCGGGCCTCCTCAATTGAACCCCAGCATTTT
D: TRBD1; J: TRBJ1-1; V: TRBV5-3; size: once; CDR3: CATPRQGHRNTEAFF; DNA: TGTGCCACCCCGCGACAGGGGCATCGAAACACTGAAGCTTTCTTT
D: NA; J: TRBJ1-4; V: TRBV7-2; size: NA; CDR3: CASSRGGSGEKLFF; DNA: TGTGCCAGCAGCCGGGGAGGGTCTGGAGAAAAACTGTTTTTT
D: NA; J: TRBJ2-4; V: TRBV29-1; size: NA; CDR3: CSVVGGNIQYF; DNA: TGCAGCGTTGTTGGGGGGAACATTCAGTACTTC